This record covers a single T cell receptor beta chain. Its antigen remains unidentified. The record originates from a study of T cell responses to AZD1222 COVID-19 vaccine. Across the whole study: Analysis merged second doses at about 4 or about 12 weeks. Broader study findings: Nearly half of spike-specific TCRs reportedly go after variant regions that carry no mutations. There were mostly white British donors and more females than males, and clonal diversity was possibly underestimated. Spike-specific TCR breadth and depth grew following two AZD1222 doses.

The repertoire was sequenced with immunoSEQ multiplex PCR; TCRdb's copy has only in-frame clones and lacks some. The sample holds under 95,000 clones, 80% to 90% seen once. The CDR3 sequence is 15 residues long. Germline CDR1 reads MNHEY; CDR2 reads SVGAGI. Trimming cost V 6 bases and J 2 bases; bases outside gene matches: 6. This TCR derives from an adult in good health. The sequencing used peripheral blood, collected on day 0 of AZD1222 vaccination. J is TRBJ2-1 and V is TRBV6-5, with 8 bases identical to TRBD2. The CDR3 sequence: CASRILAATYNEQFF. CDR3 in DNA: TGTGCCAGCAGAATACTAGCGGCTACCTACAATGAGCAGTTCTTC.